This TCR beta chain was obtained from a study of blood T cell repertoires in COVID-19. Study-level information: The origin of the acute and convalescent COVID-19 samples was the United States, Italy and Spain. T cells, B-cell-depleted T cells, or PBMCs supplied cDNA or gDNA.

This clone has a single count. Original data processing: From reference gene primer amplification, estimates of nucleated cell counts were derived. TCRdb keeps only in-frame clones here, not all; method: immunoSEQ multiplex PCR. V and J calls and clone size are given by that table; D and trimming were obtained from the DNA. Among some 330,000 clones listed, roughly nine tenths were seen once. Germline V gene data show CDR1 as SNHLY and CDR2 as FYNNEI. The CDR3 has 13 amino acids. Trimming removed 5 bases from V and 3 bases from J, with 11 bases in between. Material for sequencing was peripheral blood. The source is a woman aged 25 to 39 with COVID-19, enrolled during active disease. The rearrangement joins TRBV2 to TRBJ2-7; D is possibly TRBD2 (5 bases). CDR3 region: CASSLGVRYEQYV. The DNA for the CDR3 is TGTGCCAGCAGTCTCGGGGTTCGCTACGAGCAGTACGTC.